These T cell receptor beta chains were read from a single sample in a study of identifying expanded T cells in peripheral blood. Some clones are missing from TCRdb's copy, which holds only in-frame ones; the method was immunoSEQ multiplex PCR. The sample carries some 100,000 clones, approximately 90% recorded once. The specimen sequenced was blood. Source of these receptors: a person between 18 and 70 years old in good health. CDR3s include the opening cysteine and the closing phenylalanine or tryptophan. Fields, in order: V gene, J gene, CDR3 protein.

V gene: TRBV5-1; J gene: TRBJ1-6; CDR3 protein: CASSLRTDYNSPLHF
V gene: TRBV18; J gene: TRBJ2-1; CDR3 protein: CASSPLSGNEQFF
V gene: TRBV29-1; J gene: TRBJ2-5; CDR3 protein: CSFSHGETQYF
V gene: TRBV6-4; J gene: TRBJ2-2; CDR3 protein: CASSGVFSLDTGELFF
V gene: TRBV10-3; J gene: TRBJ1-1; CDR3 protein: CAISEWSGVDTEAFF
V gene: TRBV7-2; J gene: TRBJ1-2; CDR3 protein: CASSLRRDGYTF
V gene: TRBV6-5; J gene: TRBJ2-3; CDR3 protein: CASTHGGSTDTQYF
V gene: TRBV7-6; J gene: TRBJ2-5; CDR3 protein: CASSLSAETQETQYF
V gene: TRBV18; J gene: TRBJ2-7; CDR3 protein: CASSLSGGSSYEQYF
V gene: TRBV7-2; J gene: TRBJ2-1; CDR3 protein: CASSPQGTLPHEQFF
V gene: TRBV7-2; J gene: TRBJ1-5; CDR3 protein: CASSLGRSSQPQHF
V gene: TRBV5-4; J gene: TRBJ1-1; CDR3 protein: CASSWIYREDTEAFF
V gene: TRBV7-9; J gene: TRBJ2-5; CDR3 protein: CASSLRGGETQYF